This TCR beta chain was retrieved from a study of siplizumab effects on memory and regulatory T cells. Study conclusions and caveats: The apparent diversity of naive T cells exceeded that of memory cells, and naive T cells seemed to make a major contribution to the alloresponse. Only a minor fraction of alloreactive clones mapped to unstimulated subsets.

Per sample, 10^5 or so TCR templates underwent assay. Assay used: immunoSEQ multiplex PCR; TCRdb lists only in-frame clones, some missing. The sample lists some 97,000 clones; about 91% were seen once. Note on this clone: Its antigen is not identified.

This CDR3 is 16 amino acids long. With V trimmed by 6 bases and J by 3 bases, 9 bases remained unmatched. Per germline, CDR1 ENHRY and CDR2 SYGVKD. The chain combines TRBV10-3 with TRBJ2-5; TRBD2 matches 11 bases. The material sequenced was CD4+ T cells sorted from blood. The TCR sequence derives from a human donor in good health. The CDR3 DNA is TGTGCCATCAGCGCCGGGACTAGCGGTTCAAAAGAGACCCAGTACTTC. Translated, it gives CAISAGTSGSKETQYF.